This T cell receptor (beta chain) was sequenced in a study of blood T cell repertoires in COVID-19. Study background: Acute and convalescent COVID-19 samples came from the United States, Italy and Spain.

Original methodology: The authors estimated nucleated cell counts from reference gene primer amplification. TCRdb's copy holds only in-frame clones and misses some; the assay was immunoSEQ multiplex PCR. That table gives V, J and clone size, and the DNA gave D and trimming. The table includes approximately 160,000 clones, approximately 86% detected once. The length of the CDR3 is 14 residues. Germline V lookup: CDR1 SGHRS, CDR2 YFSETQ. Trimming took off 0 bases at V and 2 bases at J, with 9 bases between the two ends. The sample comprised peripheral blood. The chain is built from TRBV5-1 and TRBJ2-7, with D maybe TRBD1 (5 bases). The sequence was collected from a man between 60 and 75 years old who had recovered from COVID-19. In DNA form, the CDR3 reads TGCGCCAGCAGCTTGGTGGAAGGGGCCTACGAGCAGTACTTC. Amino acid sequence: CASSLVEGAYEQYF.